The 10 T cell receptor beta chains reported below all come from one sample, sequenced in a study of cytomegalovirus exposure and HLA in healthy donors. 60 Vbeta and 13 Jbeta primers were used in PCR. Repertoires were generated with immunoSEQ multiplex PCR, while TCRdb's copy carries only in-frame clones and drops some. The data contain approximately 100,000 clones, around 60% of them singletons. The sequenced sample was PBMCs. All receptors come from a man aged 25-45 years in good health and CMV-seropositive.

This clone has just a few counts. The chain employs TRBV10-3 and TRBJ2-5, with TRBD1 matching over 9 bases. Germline V gene lookup returns CDR1 ENHRY and CDR2 SYGVKD. This CDR3 spans 15 amino acids. J lost 3 bases, V lost 6 bases, and 8 bases had no gene match. The CDR3 here is CAIRPSGTGKETQYF. The CDR3 DNA follows: TGTGCCATCAGACCTTCCGGGACAGGGAAAGAGACCCAGTACTTC.

The chain employs TRBV5-5 and TRBJ1-2, with D tentatively TRBD1 (5 bases). Per the germline V gene, CDR1 is SGHKS and CDR2 is YYEKEE (reference sequence). The V gene lost 3 bases and the J gene lost 4 bases, with 10 bases spanning the gap. This CDR3 contains 13 residues. As DNA, the CDR3 is TGTGCCAGCAGCTCTAGACAGCTCTATGGCTACACCTTC. This gives the protein CASSSRQLYGYTF.

J is TRBJ2-7 and V is TRBV7-6, with 8 bases identical to TRBD2. Germline V lookup: CDR1 SGHVS, CDR2 FNYEAQ. This CDR3 comprises 15 residues. The V gene end was trimmed by 2 bases and the J gene end by 6 bases; junction bases not matched to a gene: 9. The CDR3 here is CASSLLTAGDGEQYF. The DNA of the CDR3 is TGTGCCAGCAGCTTACTTACAGCGGGGGATGGCGAGCAGTACTTC. The full variable domain, completed using reference TRBV7-6 and TRBJ2-7, is GAGVSQSPRYKVTKRGQDVALRCDPISGHVSLYWYRQALGQGPEFLTYFNYEAQQDKSGLPNDRFSAERPEGSISTLTIQRTEQRDSAMYRCASSLLTAGDGEQYFGPGTRLTVT.

This clone was seen a few times. The chain combines TRBV4-1 with TRBJ2-5; D is perhaps TRBD2 (6 bases). The germline V gene has CDR1 MGHRA and CDR2 YSYEKL. CDR3 size: 14 residues. Trimming cost V 1 base and J 2 bases, with 8 bases left between them. The CDR3 bases are TGCGCCAGCAGCCAAGGGCGGGGACAAGAGACCCAGTACTTC. As protein: CASSQGRGQETQYF.

The chain combines TRBV5-4 with TRBJ2-3; 11 positions match TRBD2. The CDR3 spans 14 residues. Germline loops: CDR1 SGHNT, CDR2 YYREEE (reference sequence). V lost 4 bases, J lost 6 bases, and 4 bases stayed unmatched. As DNA, the CDR3 is TGTGCCAGCAGCATGGGACTAGCGGAGGATACGCAGTATTTT. Protein: CASSMGLAEDTQYF.

The genes are TRBV21-1 and TRBJ2-1; TRBD2 is taken as the D call from the table, unchecked against the DNA. TRBV21-1 is deemed a pseudogene. The CDR3 consists of 15 residues. CDR3 DNA: TGTGCCAGCGCCAGGGACTCTAGCTCCTGCAATGAGCAGTTCTTC. This encodes CASARDSSSCNEQFF.

This clone was counted once. This chain connects TRBV15 to TRBJ1-2; possibly TRBD1 for D (6 bases). Germline assignment: CDR1 LNHNV and CDR2 YYDKDF (reference sequence). The CDR3 is 15 residues long. V shed 4 bases and J shed 0 bases, with 12 bases lying between them. Written as DNA, the CDR3 is TGTGCCACCAGCAATGGGGGCAAGTCTAACTATGGCTACACCTTC. It is translated as CATSNGGKSNYGYTF.

The chain has TRBV19 and TRBJ1-5, with a possible D match to TRBD1 (6 bases). Trimming pared 7 bases from V and 6 bases from J, leaving 19 bases between. Germline V lookup: CDR1 LNHDA, CDR2 SQIVND (reference sequence). The CDR3 is 15 residues long. The CDR3 DNA reads TGTGCCAGTACCTTAGGGGCGGCAGGGGTTCAGCCCCAGCATTTT. Its translation: CASTLGAAGVQPQHF.

This clone is judged medium-sized. This sample also contains other DNA sequences that code for the same CDR3. The V gene is TRBV4-1, the J gene TRBJ1-4; 8 nucleotides align to TRBD1. CDR3 length: 16 amino acids. Germline CDR1 MGHRA, CDR2 YSYEKL. The V segment lost 0 bases and the J segment 2 bases; nucleotides outside the gene matches: 2. CDR3 nucleotides: TGCGCCAGCAGCCAAGATCAGGGGGCCACTAATGAAAAACTGTTTTTT. Its translation is CASSQDQGATNEKLFF.

CDR3 sequence: CASSSRTSGGHPSYEQYF. CDR3 bases: TGTGCCAGCAGCTCGAGGACTAGCGGGGGGCATCCTTCCTACGAGCAGTACTTC. The chain has TRBV11-2 and TRBJ2-7; 14 bases map to TRBD2. With 4 bases clipped from V and 1 base from J, the junction kept 9 bases outside the gene matches. The CDR3 totals 18 residues. Germline V gene sequence: CDR1 SGHAT, CDR2 FQNNGV.